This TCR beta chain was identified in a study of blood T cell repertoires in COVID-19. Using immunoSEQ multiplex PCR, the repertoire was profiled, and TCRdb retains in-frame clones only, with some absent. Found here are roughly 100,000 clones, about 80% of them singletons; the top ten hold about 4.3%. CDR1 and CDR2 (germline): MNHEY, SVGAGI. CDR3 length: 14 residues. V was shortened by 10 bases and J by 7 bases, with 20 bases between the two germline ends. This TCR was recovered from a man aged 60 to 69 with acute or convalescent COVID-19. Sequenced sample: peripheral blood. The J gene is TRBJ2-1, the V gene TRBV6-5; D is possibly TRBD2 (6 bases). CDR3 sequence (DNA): TGTGCCATCATCCACCCGGGAGCCAAGAATGAGCAGTTCTTC. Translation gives CAIIHPGAKNEQFF.